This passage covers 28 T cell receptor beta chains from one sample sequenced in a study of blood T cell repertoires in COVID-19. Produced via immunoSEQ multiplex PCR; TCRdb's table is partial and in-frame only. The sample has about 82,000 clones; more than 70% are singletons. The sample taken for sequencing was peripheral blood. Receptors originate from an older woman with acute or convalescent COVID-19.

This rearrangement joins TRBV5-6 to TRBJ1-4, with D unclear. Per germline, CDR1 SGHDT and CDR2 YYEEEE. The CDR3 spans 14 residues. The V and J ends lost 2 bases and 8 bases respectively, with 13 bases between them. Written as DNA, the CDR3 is TGTGCCAGCAGCTTCGGGCGGGGAGGGGAAAAACTGTTTTTT. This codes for CASSFGRGGEKLFF.

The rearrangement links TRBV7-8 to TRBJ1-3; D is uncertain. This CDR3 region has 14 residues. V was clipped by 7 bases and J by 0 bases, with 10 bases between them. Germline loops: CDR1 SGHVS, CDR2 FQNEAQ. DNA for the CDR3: TGTGCCAGCATGGGCGGGAGCTCTGGAAACACCATATATTTT. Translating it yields CASMGGSSGNTIYF. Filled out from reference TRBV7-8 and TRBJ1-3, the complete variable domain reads GAGVSQSPRYKVAKRGQDVALRCDPISGHVSLFWYQQALGQGPEFLTYFQNEAQLDKSGLPSDRFFAERPEGSVSTLKIQRTQQEDSAVYLCASMGGSSGNTIYFGEGSWLTVV.

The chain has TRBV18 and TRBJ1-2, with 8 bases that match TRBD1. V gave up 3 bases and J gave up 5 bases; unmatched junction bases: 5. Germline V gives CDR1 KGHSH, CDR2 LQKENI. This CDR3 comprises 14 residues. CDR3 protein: CASSPDRELYGYTF. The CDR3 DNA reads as TGTGCCAGCTCACCGGACAGGGAACTTTATGGCTACACCTTC.

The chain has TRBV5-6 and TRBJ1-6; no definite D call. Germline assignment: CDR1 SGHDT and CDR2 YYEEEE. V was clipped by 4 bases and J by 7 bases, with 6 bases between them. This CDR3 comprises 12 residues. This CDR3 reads CASSPLNSPLHF. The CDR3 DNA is TGTGCCAGCAGCCCCTTGAATTCACCCCTCCACTTT. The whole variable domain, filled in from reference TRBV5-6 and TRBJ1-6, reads DAGVTQSPTHLIKTRGQQVTLRCSPKSGHDTVSWYQQALGQGPQFIFQYYEEEERQRGNFPDRFSGHQFPNYSSELNVNALLLGDSALYLCASSPLNSPLHFGNGTRLTVT.

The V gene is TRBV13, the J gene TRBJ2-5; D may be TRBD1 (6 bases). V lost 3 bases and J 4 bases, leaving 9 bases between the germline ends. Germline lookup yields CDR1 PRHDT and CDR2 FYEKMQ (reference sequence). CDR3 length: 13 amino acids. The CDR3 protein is CASSFRRGETQYF. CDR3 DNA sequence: TGTGCCAGCAGCTTTCGCAGGGGAGAGACCCAGTACTTC.

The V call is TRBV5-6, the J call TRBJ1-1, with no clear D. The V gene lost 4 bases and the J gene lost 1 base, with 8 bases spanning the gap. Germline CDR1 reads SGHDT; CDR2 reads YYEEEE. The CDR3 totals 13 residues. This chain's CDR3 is CASSPPGNTEAFF. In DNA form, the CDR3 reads TGTGCCAGCAGCCCACCAGGGAACACTGAAGCTTTCTTT. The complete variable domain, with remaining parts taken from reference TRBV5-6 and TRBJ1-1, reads DAGVTQSPTHLIKTRGQQVTLRCSPKSGHDTVSWYQQALGQGPQFIFQYYEEEERQRGNFPDRFSGHQFPNYSSELNVNALLLGDSALYLCASSPPGNTEAFFGQGTRLTVV.

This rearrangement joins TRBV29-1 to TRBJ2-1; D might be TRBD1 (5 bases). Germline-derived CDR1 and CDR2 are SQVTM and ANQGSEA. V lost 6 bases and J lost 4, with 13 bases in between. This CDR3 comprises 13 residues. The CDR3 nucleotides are TGCAGCGTCGCACAGGACCTATACAATGAGCAGTTCTTC. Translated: CSVAQDLYNEQFF.

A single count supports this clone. The DNA for the CDR3 is TGTGCCAGCAGTTACTCGATGGGACAGGGGAAAGATCAGCCCCAGCATTTT. This gives the protein CASSYSMGQGKDQPQHF. The chain links TRBV6-2 or TRBV6-3 to TRBJ1-5; TRBD1 matches 10 bases. CDR1 and CDR2 (germline): MNHEY, SVGEGT. The CDR3 has 17 residues. J was trimmed by 5 bases and V by 0 bases; bases with no gene match: 7.

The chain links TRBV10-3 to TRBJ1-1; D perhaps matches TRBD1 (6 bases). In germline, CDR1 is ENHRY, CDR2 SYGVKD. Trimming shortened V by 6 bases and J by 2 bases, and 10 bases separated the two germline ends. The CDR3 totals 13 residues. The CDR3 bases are TGTGCCATCAGGAGACAGGAAAACACTGAAGCTTTCTTT. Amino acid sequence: CAIRRQENTEAFF.

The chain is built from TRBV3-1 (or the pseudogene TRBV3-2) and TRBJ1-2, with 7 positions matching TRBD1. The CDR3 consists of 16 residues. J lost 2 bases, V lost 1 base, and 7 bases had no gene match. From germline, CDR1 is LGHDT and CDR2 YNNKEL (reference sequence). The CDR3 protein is CASSQVGDRKNYGYTF. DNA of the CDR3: TGTGCCAGCAGCCAAGTAGGGGACAGAAAAAACTATGGCTACACCTTC.

The CDR3 reads CASSLRRRQGRVYGETQYF. CDR3 in DNA: TGTGCCAGCAGCTTAAGAAGGAGGCAGGGGAGGGTTTACGGGGAGACCCAGTACTTC. The chain recombines TRBV7-8 with TRBJ2-5; a possible D gene is TRBD2 (7 bases). The CDR3 is 19 amino acids. The V end was cut by 2 bases, the J end by 5 bases, with 27 bases between. Germline loops: CDR1 SGHVS, CDR2 FQNEAQ.

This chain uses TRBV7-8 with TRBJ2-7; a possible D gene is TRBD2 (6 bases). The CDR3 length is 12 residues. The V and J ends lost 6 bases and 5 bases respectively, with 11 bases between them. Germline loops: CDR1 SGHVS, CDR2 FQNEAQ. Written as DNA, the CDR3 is TGTGCCAGCAGTTGGGGGGTTAACGAGCAGTACTTC. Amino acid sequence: CASSWGVNEQYF.

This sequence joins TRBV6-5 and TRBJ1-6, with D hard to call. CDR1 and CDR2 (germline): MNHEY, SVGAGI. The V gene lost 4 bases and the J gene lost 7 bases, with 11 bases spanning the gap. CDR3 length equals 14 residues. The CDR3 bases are TGTGCCAGCAGTTTCGGACTCCTGAATTCACCCCTCCACTTT. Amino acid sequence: CASSFGLLNSPLHF.

CDR3 in amino acids: CASVRQGGKNIQYF. The CDR3 DNA follows: TGTGCCAGCGTACGACAGGGGGGCAAAAACATTCAGTACTTC. The V gene is TRBV6-5, the J gene TRBJ2-4; 9 bases match TRBD1. Germline CDR1 reads MNHEY; CDR2 reads SVGAGI. V shed 8 bases, J shed 3 bases, and the junction held 5 bases outside the gene matches. The CDR3 has 14 residues.

Here the CDR3 DNA reads TGTGCCAGCAGCTCCCCTAGCGGGAGGGTTTACAATGAGCAGTTCTTC. Its protein is CASSSPSGRVYNEQFF. V usage is TRBV11-2 and J usage is TRBJ2-1; the match to TRBD2 covers 12 bases. Germline-derived CDR1 and CDR2 are SGHAT and FQNNGV. The CDR3 extends over 16 amino acids. V dropped 4 bases and J dropped 4; count of bases not matched to a gene: 5. The full variable domain, its missing parts supplied by reference TRBV11-2 and TRBJ2-1, is EAGVAQSPRYKIIEKRQSVAFWCNPISGHATLYWYQQILGQGPKLLIQFQNNGVVDDSQLPKDRFSAERLKGVDSTLKIQPAKLEDSAVYLCASSSPSGRVYNEQFFGPGTRLTVL.

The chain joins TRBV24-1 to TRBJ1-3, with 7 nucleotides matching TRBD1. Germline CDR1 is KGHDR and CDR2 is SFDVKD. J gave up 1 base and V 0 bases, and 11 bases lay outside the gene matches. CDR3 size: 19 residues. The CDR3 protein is CATSDLQENQGGSGNTIYF. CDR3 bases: TGTGCCACCAGTGATTTGCAAGAAAACCAGGGGGGATCTGGAAACACCATATATTTT.

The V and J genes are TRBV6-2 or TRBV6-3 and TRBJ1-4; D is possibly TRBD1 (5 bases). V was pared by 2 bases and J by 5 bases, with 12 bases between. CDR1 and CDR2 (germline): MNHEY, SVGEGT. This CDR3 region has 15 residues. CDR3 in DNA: TGTGCCAGCAGTTACCGCCAGGGCCAGAATGAAAAACTGTTTTTT. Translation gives CASSYRQGQNEKLFF.

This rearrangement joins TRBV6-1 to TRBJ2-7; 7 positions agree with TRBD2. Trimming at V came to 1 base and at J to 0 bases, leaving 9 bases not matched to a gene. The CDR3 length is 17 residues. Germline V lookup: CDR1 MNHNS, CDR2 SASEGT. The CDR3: CASSEGPSGLSSYEQYF. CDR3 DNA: TGTGCCAGCAGTGAAGGCCCTAGCGGACTGAGCTCCTACGAGCAGTACTTC.

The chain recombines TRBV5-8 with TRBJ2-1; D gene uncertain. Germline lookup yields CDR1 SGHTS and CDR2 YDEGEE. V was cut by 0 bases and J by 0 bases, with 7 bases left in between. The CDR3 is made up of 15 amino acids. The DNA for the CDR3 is TGTGCCAGCAGCTTGGGGAGAAGCTCCTACAATGAGCAGTTCTTC. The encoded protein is CASSLGRSSYNEQFF.

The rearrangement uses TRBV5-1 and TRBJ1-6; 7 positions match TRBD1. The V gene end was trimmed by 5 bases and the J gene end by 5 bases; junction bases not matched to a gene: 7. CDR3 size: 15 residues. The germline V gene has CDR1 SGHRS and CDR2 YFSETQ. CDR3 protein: CASSPTGTDNSPLHF. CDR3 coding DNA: TGCGCCAGCAGTCCGACCGGGACAGATAATTCACCCCTCCACTTT.

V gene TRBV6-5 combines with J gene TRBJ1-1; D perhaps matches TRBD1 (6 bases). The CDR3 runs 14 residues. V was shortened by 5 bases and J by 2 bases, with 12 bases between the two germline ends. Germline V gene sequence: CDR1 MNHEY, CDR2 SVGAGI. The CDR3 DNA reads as TGTGCCAGCAGTCTTGGACAGCTTAACACTGAAGCTTTCTTT. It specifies CASSLGQLNTEAFF.

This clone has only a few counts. CDR3 bases: TGTGCCAGCAGCTTATTCTACGCAGGGACACCCCTCCACTTT. It codes for CASSLFYAGTPLHF. The V call is TRBV7-8, the J call TRBJ1-6, with D possibly TRBD1 on 5 matching bases. The V and J ends lost 2 bases and 11 bases respectively, with 13 bases between them. CDR1 is SGHVS, CDR2 FQNEAQ, per germline. This CDR3 is 14 amino acids long.

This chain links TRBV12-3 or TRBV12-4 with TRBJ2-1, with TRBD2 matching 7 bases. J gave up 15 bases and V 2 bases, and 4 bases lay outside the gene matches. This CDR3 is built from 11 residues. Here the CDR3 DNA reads TGTGCCAGCAGTTTAAAGGGACTACGGTTCTTC. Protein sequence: CASSLKGLRFF.

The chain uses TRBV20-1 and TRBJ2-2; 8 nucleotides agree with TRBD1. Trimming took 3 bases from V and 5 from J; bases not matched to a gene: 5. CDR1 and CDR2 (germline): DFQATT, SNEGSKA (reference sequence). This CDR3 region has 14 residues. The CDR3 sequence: CSASDRGRTGELFF. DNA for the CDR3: TGCAGTGCTAGTGACAGGGGACGGACCGGGGAGCTGTTTTTT.

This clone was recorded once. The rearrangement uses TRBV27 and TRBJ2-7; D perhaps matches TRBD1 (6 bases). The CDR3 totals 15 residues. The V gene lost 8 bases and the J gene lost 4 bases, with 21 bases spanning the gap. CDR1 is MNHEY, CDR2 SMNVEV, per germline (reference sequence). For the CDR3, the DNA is TGTGCCAGCGCCTCCCCCGGGACACTCAATTACGAGCAGTACTTC. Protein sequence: CASASPGTLNYEQYF.

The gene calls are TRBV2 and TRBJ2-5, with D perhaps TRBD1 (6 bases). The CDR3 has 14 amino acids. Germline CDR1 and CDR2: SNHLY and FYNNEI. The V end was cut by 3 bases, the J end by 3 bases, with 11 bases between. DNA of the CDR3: TGTGCCAGCAGTGACGGCAGGGGAGAAGAGACCCAGTACTTC. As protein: CASSDGRGEETQYF.

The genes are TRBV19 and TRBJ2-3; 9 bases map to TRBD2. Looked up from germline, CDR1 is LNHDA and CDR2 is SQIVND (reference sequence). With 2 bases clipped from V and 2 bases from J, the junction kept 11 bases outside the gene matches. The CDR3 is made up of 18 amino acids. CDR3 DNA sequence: TGTGCCAGTAGTATACTCCGTTTAGCGGGGGCCTCCACAGATACGCAGTATTTT. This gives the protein CASSILRLAGASTDTQYF.

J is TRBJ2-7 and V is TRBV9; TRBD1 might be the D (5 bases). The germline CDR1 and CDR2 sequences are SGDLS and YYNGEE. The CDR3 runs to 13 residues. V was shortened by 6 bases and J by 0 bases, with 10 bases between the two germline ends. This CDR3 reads CASKQDNSYEQYF. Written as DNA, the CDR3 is TGTGCCAGCAAGCAGGACAACTCCTACGAGCAGTACTTC.